A single sample gave rise to the 17 T cell receptor beta chains below, sequenced in a study of siplizumab effects on memory and regulatory T cells. Assay used: immunoSEQ multiplex PCR; TCRdb lists only in-frame clones, some missing. Found here are 60,000 to 65,000 clones, around three quarters of them singletons; the top ten hold roughly 0.4%. Material: memory CD4+ T cells sorted from blood. These receptors all stem from a human donor in good health.

The J gene is TRBJ2-1, the V gene TRBV28; 10 nucleotides agree with TRBD2. After removal of 6 bases from V and 10 bases from J, the junction contained 9 bases not matched to a gene. This CDR3 has 14 residues. The germline CDR1 and CDR2 sequences are MDHEN and SYDVKM. CDR3 nucleotides: TGTGCCAGCAGCAGGAGCGGGGGGGCCTGGGAGCAGTTCTTC. It translates to CASSRSGGAWEQFF.

The CDR3 region is CASSLAGGTYEQYF. As DNA, the CDR3 is TGTGCCAGCAGCCTAGCGGGGGGGACCTACGAGCAGTACTTC. This chain uses TRBV7-3 with TRBJ2-7; 12 bases are shared with TRBD2. This CDR3 region has 14 residues. With 5 bases clipped from V and 2 bases from J, the junction kept 1 base outside the gene matches. Looked up from germline, CDR1 is SGHTA and CDR2 is FQGTGA.

This clone was recorded once. The V and J genes are TRBV7-2 and TRBJ2-5; 12 nucleotides line up with TRBD2. The junction had 9 bases not matched to a gene; V was cut back by 6 bases and J by 4 bases. The CDR3 has 16 residues. Germline assignment: CDR1 SGHTA and CDR2 FQGNSA. Here the CDR3 reads CASSIRASGGAETQYF. The CDR3 region has the DNA TGTGCCAGCAGTATTCGAGCTAGCGGGGGGGCAGAGACCCAGTACTTC.

V is TRBV27 and J is TRBJ2-3; D is tentatively TRBD1 or TRBD2 (5 bases each). Deletions cut 2 bases from V and 7 bases from J, with 13 bases between. Germline V gene sequence: CDR1 MNHEY, CDR2 SMNVEV (reference sequence). The CDR3 sequence is 14 residues long. CDR3 region: CASSLSRGGNTQYF. The CDR3 coding sequence is TGTGCCAGCAGTTTAAGTCGGGGCGGAAATACGCAGTATTTT.

The chain joins TRBV6-1 to TRBJ1-2; D not certain. CDR3 size: 12 residues. CDR1 is MNHNS, CDR2 SASEGT, per germline. Trimming shortened V by 5 bases and J by 6 bases, and 10 bases separated the two germline ends. In nucleotides, the CDR3 is TGTGCCAGCAGTTGGGGAGGGAATGGCTACACCTTC. Protein product: CASSWGGNGYTF.

CDR3: CASTVEAVTEAFF. As DNA, the CDR3 is TGTGCCAGCACCGTAGAAGCAGTTACTGAAGCTTTCTTT. The chain joins TRBV6-6 to TRBJ1-1, with D unclear. CDR3 length: 13 residues. V was trimmed by 7 bases and J by 5 bases, leaving 14 bases between them. The germline CDR1 and CDR2 sequences are MNHNY and SVGAGI (reference sequence).

This chain joins TRBV7-3 and TRBJ2-7; 7 positions match TRBD1. The CDR3 contains 11 residues. Germline trimming cut 5 bases from V and 6 bases from J; bases unmatched to any gene: 1. Germline V gene lookup returns CDR1 SGHTA and CDR2 FQGTGA. CDR3 amino acids: CASSRDSEQYF. CDR3 nucleotides: TGTGCCAGCAGCCGGGACAGCGAGCAGTACTTC.

This chain links TRBV7-2 with TRBJ2-4; 9 nucleotides line up with TRBD2. Unmatched junction bases numbered 12, after V lost 2 bases and J lost 7 bases. Per germline, CDR1 SGHTA and CDR2 FQGNSA. This CDR3 has 17 amino acids. The CDR3 spells CASSLWASGDPANIQYF. The CDR3 nucleotides read TGTGCCAGCAGCTTATGGGCTAGCGGGGACCCGGCGAACATTCAGTACTTC. Looking up the rest from reference TRBV7-2 and TRBJ2-4 gives the full variable domain: GAGVSQSPSNKVTEKGKDVELRCDPISGHTALYWYRQSLGQGLEFLIYFQGNSAPDKSGLPSDRFSAERTGGSVSTLTIQRTQQEDSAVYLCASSLWASGDPANIQYFGAGTRLSVL.

Comments on this clone: The same CDR3 is also encoded by other DNA sequences in this sample. V gene TRBV6-6 combines with J gene TRBJ1-2; D uncertain. The CDR3 has 12 amino acids. V was clipped by 1 base and J by 7 bases, with 7 bases between them. Germline V gene sequence: CDR1 MNHNY, CDR2 SVGAGI (reference sequence). CDR3 protein: CASSYWEGGYTF. CDR3 coding DNA: TGTGCCAGCAGTTACTGGGAGGGTGGCTACACCTTC.

V and J are TRBV19 and TRBJ2-1; 11 nucleotides agree with TRBD2. The V segment lost 0 bases and the J segment 7 bases; nucleotides outside the gene matches: 5. Germline CDR1 reads LNHDA; CDR2 reads SQIVND (reference sequence). The CDR3 length is 16 residues. The CDR3 DNA follows: TGTGCCAGTAGTATAGACGCTAGCGGGGGGCCGAATGAGCAGTTCTTC. Translated: CASSIDASGGPNEQFF.

This clone turned up a few times. The genes are TRBV28 and TRBJ2-4; TRBD1 agrees at 8 bases. The CDR3 has 19 amino acids. In germline, CDR1 is MDHEN, CDR2 SYDVKM. V trimming: 8 bases; J trimming: 0 bases; junction bases outside the gene matches: 18. CDR3 DNA: TGTGCCAGCCGGGACAGGACCTTACACTTACCTCTAGCCAAAAACATTCAGTACTTC. The encoded protein is CASRDRTLHLPLAKNIQYF.

The chain has TRBV18 and TRBJ1-1; D is ambiguous. Per the germline V gene, CDR1 is KGHSH and CDR2 is LQKENI. CDR3 size: 15 residues. V was clipped by 0 bases and J by 0 bases, with 8 bases between them. The DNA for the CDR3 is TGTGCCAGCTCACCACCGTCCAGCTTGAACACTGAAGCTTTCTTT. Translation: CASSPPSSLNTEAFF.

The chain links TRBV27 to TRBJ1-5, with 7 bases that match TRBD1. Germline CDR1 is MNHEY and CDR2 is SMNVEV (reference sequence). Unmatched junction bases numbered 17, after V lost 11 bases and J lost 10 bases. The CDR3 consists of 14 residues. CDR3 sequence reads: CARTSRDSWLPQHF. Here the CDR3 DNA reads TGTGCCCGCACGTCCCGGGACAGTTGGCTACCCCAGCATTTT.

This chain uses TRBV5-1 with TRBJ2-7, with no clear D. Trimming removed 1 base from V and 5 bases from J, with 4 bases in between. Per the germline V gene, CDR1 is SGHRS and CDR2 is YFSETQ. The CDR3 spans 11 residues. The CDR3 DNA sequence: TGCGCCAGCAGCTTGTTGAACGAGCAGTACTTC. The encoded protein is CASSLLNEQYF.

CDR3 sequence: CASSLDGQGSHNEQFF. The CDR3 region has the DNA TGCGCCAGCAGCTTGGACGGACAGGGGTCACACAATGAGCAGTTCTTC. The genes are TRBV5-1 and TRBJ2-1; 9 bases agree with TRBD1. J was trimmed by 5 bases and V by 0 bases; bases with no gene match: 6. The CDR3 is 16 amino acids. CDR1 is SGHRS, CDR2 YFSETQ, per germline.

This clone came up once. The chain combines TRBV19 with TRBJ2-5; tentative D call: TRBD2 (6 bases). CDR3 length: 13 amino acids. The germline gives CDR1 LNHDA, CDR2 SQIVND (reference sequence). With 9 bases removed from V and 9 bases from J, the gap between germline ends came to 20 bases. CDR3 bases: TGTGCCAGCAAAGGCCTGGGACTGGCGGCCCAGTACTTC. Translation gives CASKGLGLAAQYF.

The rearrangement links TRBV4-1 to TRBJ1-3; D perhaps matches TRBD1 (6 bases). The CDR3 runs to 17 residues. Trimming left V 0 bases short and J 4 bases short, with 16 bases between. CDR1 and CDR2 (germline): MGHRA, YSYEKL. The CDR3 nucleotides are TGCGCCAGCAGCCAAGAAGGGGCCCGGGGGCGAGGAAACACCATATATTTT. Translating gives CASSQEGARGRGNTIYF.